Following are 7 T cell receptor beta chains from one sample sequenced in a study of immune evolution from preneoplasia to lung adenocarcinoma. TCRdb's table, derived via immunoSEQ multiplex PCR, lists solely in-frame clones and lacks some. This table has roughly 10,000 clones, about four fifths appearing once. The sequenced sample consisted of FFPE minimally invasive lung adenocarcinoma tissue. These receptors were taken from a donor older than 65 with lung adenocarcinoma.

The count of this clone is one. V usage is TRBV7-9 and J usage is TRBJ2-2, with 10 bases identical to TRBD2. Looked up from germline, CDR1 is SEHNR and CDR2 is FQNEAQ (reference sequence). This CDR3 has 15 amino acids. The ends lost 3 bases at V and 4 bases at J; junction bases unmatched: 2. The DNA for the CDR3 is TGTGCCAGCAGCTTTCTAGCGGGAGCCACCGGGGAGCTGTTTTTT. It yields the protein CASSFLAGATGELFF. The full variable domain, with the rest looked up from reference TRBV7-9 and TRBJ2-2, is DTGVSQNPRHKITKRGQNVTFRCDPISEHNRLYWYRQTLGQGPEFLTYFQNEAQLEKSRLLSDRFSAERPKGSFSTLEIQRTEQGDSAMYLCASSFLAGATGELFFGEGSRLTVL.

The chain couples TRBV5-4 to TRBJ2-3; a weak D match, TRBD2 (5 bases). The V and J ends lost 0 bases and 9 bases respectively, with 8 bases between them. Germline V gene lookup returns CDR1 SGHNT and CDR2 YYREEE (reference sequence). This CDR3 is 12 amino acids long. The CDR3 region has the DNA TGTGCCAGCAGCTTGGAGGAGGACACGCAGTATTTT. This sequence encodes CASSLEEDTQYF.

This chain uses TRBV6-6 with TRBJ1-3, with TRBD1 identical over 10 bases. Germline V lookup: CDR1 MNHNY, CDR2 SVGAGI (reference sequence). With 2 bases clipped from V and 4 bases from J, the junction kept 2 bases outside the gene matches. The CDR3 has 15 residues. CDR3 in amino acids: CASSYDRGLGNTIYF. As DNA, the CDR3 is TGTGCCAGCAGTTACGACAGGGGGCTAGGAAACACCATATATTTT.

The chain recombines TRBV5-1 with TRBJ1-1; TRBD1 might be the D (6 bases). Trimming shortened V by 0 bases and J by 2 bases, and 14 bases separated the two germline ends. This CDR3 is built from 16 residues. CDR1 and CDR2 (germline): SGHRS, YFSETQ. This chain's CDR3 is CASSLAAGVRNTEAFF. CDR3 DNA sequence: TGCGCCAGCAGCTTGGCGGCAGGGGTAAGAAACACTGAAGCTTTCTTT.

The chain carries TRBV19 and TRBJ2-5, with 7 nucleotides matching TRBD1. V gave up 4 bases and J gave up 1 base; unmatched junction bases: 6. The germline V gene has CDR1 LNHDA and CDR2 SQIVND (reference sequence). CDR3 length: 15 amino acids. As DNA, the CDR3 is TGTGCCAGTAGTAGGGGGACAGATCTCCAAGAGACCCAGTACTTC. It yields the protein CASSRGTDLQETQYF.

The rearrangement links TRBV5-1 to TRBJ2-1, with 12 bases identical to TRBD2. The CDR3 has 15 residues. Germline assignment: CDR1 SGHRS and CDR2 YFSETQ. Germline trimming cut 0 bases from V and 8 bases from J; bases unmatched to any gene: 3. CDR3 nucleotide sequence: TGCGCCAGCAGCTTGGGACTAGCGGGAGACGATGAGCAGTTCTTC. This gives the protein CASSLGLAGDDEQFF.

V and J are TRBV7-9 and TRBJ2-7; TRBD1 matches at 10 bases. Germline CDR1 and CDR2: SEHNR and FQNEAQ (reference sequence). After removal of 0 bases from V and 9 bases from J, the junction contained 11 bases not matched to a gene. This CDR3 comprises 16 residues. The CDR3 loop is CASSLASGDRGSLQYF. The CDR3 DNA sequence: TGTGCCAGCAGCTTAGCCTCGGGGGACAGGGGCTCATTGCAGTACTTC. Looking up the rest from reference TRBV7-9 and TRBJ2-7 gives the full variable domain: DTGVSQNPRHKITKRGQNVTFRCDPISEHNRLYWYRQTLGQGPEFLTYFQNEAQLEKSRLLSDRFSAERPKGSFSTLEIQRTEQGDSAMYLCASSLASGDRGSLQYFGPGTRLTVT.